This TCR beta chain is drawn from a study of OX40 agonist ivuxolimab in advanced cancers. Looking at the study overall: Ivuxolimab was a fully human IgG2 agonistic monoclonal antibody targeting the costimulatory receptor OX40 (CD134). Intravenous ivuxolimab was administered to patients every 2 weeks at six dose levels: 0.01, 0.1, 0.3, 1.5, 3 and 10 mg/kg. Prior anti-PD-1, anti-PD-L1 or anti-CTLA-4 therapy was permitted, and checkpoint inhibitors had been received by around 39% of dose-escalation patients. The monotherapy dose-escalation portion (N of about 50 patients) of the phase I ivuxolimab trial is reported in the paper. Of the 50 or so patients in dose escalation, around 19 had hepatocellular carcinoma, some 15 had melanoma, 9 had renal cell carcinoma and 9 had head and neck cancer. Peripheral TCRbeta sequencing aimed to test whether ivuxolimab altered TCR sequence diversity and caused clonal T-cell expansion. In the dose-escalation cohort, 82.7% of patients were male, and the mean age was roughly 60 years, with a range of about 23 to 80. Partial responses occurred in three dose-escalation patients: two with cutaneous melanoma and one with hepatocellular carcinoma.

A word on this clone: Its antigen target is currently unknown. No base qualities exist here, and no much larger clone lies one base off it.

The CDR3 sequence holds 15 residues, the cysteine and phenylalanine included. Only the CDR3 part of the read is kept: 45 bases, read in frame from the first base. Germline trimming: 6 bases from V, 6 bases from J; junction bases outside gene matches: 10. The germline V gene gives CDR1 as SGHRS and CDR2 as YFSETQ. For sequencing of the TCRbeta CDR3 region, genomic DNA was extracted from the sorted cells. The immunoSEQ Assay was used for sequencing of TCRbeta CDR3 regions. TCRdb provides this immuneACCESS table in a form limited to in-frame rearrangements. Some clones are lacking; in checked studies, under half of them reflect an unresolved V gene, and why the rest are absent is not known. The sample data list about 81,000 clones, and under 90% of these were observed just once. The ten largest clones represent 5.5% to 7% of the sample. Patients with a history of autoimmune disease or receiving systemic immunosuppression were excluded from the trial. In every dose cohort, peripheral blood was drawn for TCR sequencing at baseline, cycle 4 day 1, and cycle 7 day 1. Samples came from an open-label, multicenter, first-in-human phase I dose-escalation trial of ivuxolimab. Adults with locally advanced or metastatic head and neck squamous cell, hepatocellular, melanoma or renal cell carcinoma were enrolled in the trial. CD4+ and CD8+ T cells were sorted separately from peripheral blood before TCR sequencing.

Results the study describes overall, beyond this receptor: On average, CD8+ T cells showed more expanded clones than CD4+ T cells after ivuxolimab. In the 0.1-3.0 mg/kg groups, partial responders were among the patients with the lowest normalized peripheral clonal expansion, particularly in CD8+ T cells. Low levels of normalized T-cell clonal expansion were also seen in some patients who did not respond. At doses from 0.1 to 3.0 mg/kg, clonal expansion was seen in both CD4+ and CD8+ blood T cells between baseline and week 6. The antigen specificity of the peripheral T cells that underwent clonal expansion was not determined.

The sample here was CD4+ or CD8+ T cells sorted from blood, taken in a trial of the OX40 agonist ivuxolimab. The receptor was isolated from an adult with an advanced solid tumor such as melanoma, head and neck, liver or kidney cancer. The chain joins TRBV5-1 to TRBJ2-7; 12 bases in the middle match TRBD2. The DNA is TGCGCCAGCAATAGACTAGCGGGAGAAAAATCCGAGCAGTACTTC. Protein translation: CASNRLAGEKSEQYF.